This T cell receptor beta chain was obtained from a study of cytotoxic CD8 clonotypes in ibrutinib-treated CLL. Study-wide context: The patients, around 12 relapsed/refractory and around 15 treatment-naive, included roughly 17 who were IGHV unmutated. Response samples were taken after a median of roughly 11 months on treatment, range 6 to 36.

Note on this clone: The target antigen is unknown.

Sequencing used immunoSEQ multiplex PCR; TCRdb keeps in-frame clones, though not all of them. The sample lists 100,000 to 150,000 clones, over 75% seen once, with roughly 1.9% in the top ten. The CDR3 is 13 amino acids. Germline V gives CDR1 SGHTA, CDR2 FQGTGA. Trimming stripped 5 bases from V and 6 bases from J, with 14 bases between. Findings and caveats of the study: The clonality rise at ibrutinib response reflected private clonotype expansion. Relative to age-matched healthy donors, clonality at baseline was higher, and it tracked circulating CD8+ T-cell counts.

The sequence was obtained from a human donor with chronic lymphocytic leukemia. V is TRBV7-3 and J is TRBJ2-7, with D perhaps TRBD1 (6 bases). The sample here was PBMCs, taken after 24 months of ibrutinib treatment. CDR3 sequence: CASSQQGSGEQYF. The DNA of the CDR3 is TGTGCCAGCAGCCAACAGGGTTCGGGCGAGCAGTACTTC.